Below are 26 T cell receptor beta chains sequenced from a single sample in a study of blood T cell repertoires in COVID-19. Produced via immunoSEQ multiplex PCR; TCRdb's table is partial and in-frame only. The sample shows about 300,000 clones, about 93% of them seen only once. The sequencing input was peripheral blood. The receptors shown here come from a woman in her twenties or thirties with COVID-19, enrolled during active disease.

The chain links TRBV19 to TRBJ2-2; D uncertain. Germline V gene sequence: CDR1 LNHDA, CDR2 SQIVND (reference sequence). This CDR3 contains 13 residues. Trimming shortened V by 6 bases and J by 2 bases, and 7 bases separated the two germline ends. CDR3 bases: TGTGCCAGTAGGCCAGTCAACACCGGGGAGCTGTTTTTT. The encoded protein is CASRPVNTGELFF.

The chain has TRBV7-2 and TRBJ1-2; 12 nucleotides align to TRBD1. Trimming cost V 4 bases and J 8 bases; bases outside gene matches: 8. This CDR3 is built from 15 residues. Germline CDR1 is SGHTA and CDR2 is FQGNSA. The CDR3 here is CASSWGGTGGGGYTF. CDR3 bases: TGTGCCAGCAGCTGGGGGGGGACAGGGGGCGGAGGCTACACCTTC.

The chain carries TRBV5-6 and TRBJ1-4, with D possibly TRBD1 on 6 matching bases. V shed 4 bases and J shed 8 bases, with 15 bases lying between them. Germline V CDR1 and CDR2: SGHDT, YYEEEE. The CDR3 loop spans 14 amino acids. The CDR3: CASSPKGVEEKLFF. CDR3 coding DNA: TGTGCCAGCAGCCCGAAGGGGGTGGAGGAAAAACTGTTTTTT.

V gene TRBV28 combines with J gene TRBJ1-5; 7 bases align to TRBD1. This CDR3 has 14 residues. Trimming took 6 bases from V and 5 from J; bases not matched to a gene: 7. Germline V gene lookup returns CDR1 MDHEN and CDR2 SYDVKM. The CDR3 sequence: CASSWTGNYQPQHF. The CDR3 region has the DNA TGTGCCAGCAGCTGGACAGGAAACTATCAGCCCCAGCATTTT.

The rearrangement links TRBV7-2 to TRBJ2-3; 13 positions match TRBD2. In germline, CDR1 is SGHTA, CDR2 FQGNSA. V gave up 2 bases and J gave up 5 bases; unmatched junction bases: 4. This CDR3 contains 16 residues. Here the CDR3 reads CASSLWTSGSGDTQYF. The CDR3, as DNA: TGTGCCAGCAGCTTATGGACTAGCGGGAGTGGAGATACGCAGTATTTT.

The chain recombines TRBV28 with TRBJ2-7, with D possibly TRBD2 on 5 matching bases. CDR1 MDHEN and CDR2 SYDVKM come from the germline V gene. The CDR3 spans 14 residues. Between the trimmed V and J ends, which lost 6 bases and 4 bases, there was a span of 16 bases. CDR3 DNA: TGTGCCAGCAGGCAACAGCGGTTTGGGTACGAGCAGTACTTC. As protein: CASRQQRFGYEQYF.

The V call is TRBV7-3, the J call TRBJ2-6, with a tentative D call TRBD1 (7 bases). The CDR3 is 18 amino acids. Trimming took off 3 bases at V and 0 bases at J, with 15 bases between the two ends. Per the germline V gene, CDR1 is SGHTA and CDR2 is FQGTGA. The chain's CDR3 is CASSLQGGLVSGANVLTF. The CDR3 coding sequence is TGTGCCAGCAGCTTGCAGGGGGGCTTAGTCTCTGGGGCCAACGTCCTGACTTTC. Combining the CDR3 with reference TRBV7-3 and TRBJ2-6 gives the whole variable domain GAGVSQTPSNKVTEKGKYVELRCDPISGHTALYWYRQSLGQGPEFLIYFQGTGAADDSGLPNDRFFAVRPEGSVSTLKIQRTERGDSAVYLCASSLQGGLVSGANVLTFGAGSRLTVL.

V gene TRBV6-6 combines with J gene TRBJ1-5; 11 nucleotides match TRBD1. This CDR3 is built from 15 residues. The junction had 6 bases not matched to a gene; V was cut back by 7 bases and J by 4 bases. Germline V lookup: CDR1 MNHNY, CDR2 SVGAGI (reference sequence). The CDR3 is CASTTGTGGNQPQHF. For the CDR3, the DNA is TGTGCCAGCACCACCGGGACAGGGGGGAATCAGCCCCAGCATTTT.

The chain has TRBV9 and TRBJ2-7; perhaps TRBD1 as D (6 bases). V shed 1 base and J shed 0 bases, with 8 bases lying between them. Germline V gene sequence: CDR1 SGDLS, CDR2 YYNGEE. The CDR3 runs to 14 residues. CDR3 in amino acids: CASSVQGLSYEQYF. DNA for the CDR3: TGTGCCAGCAGCGTACAGGGGCTCTCCTACGAGCAGTACTTC.

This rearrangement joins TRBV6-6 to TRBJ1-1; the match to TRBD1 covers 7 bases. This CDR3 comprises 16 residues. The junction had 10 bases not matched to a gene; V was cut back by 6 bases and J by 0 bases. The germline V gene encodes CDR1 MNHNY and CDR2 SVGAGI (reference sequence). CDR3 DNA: TGTGCCAGCAGCGACAGGGCCATAGATGTGAACACTGAAGCTTTCTTT. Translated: CASSDRAIDVNTEAFF.

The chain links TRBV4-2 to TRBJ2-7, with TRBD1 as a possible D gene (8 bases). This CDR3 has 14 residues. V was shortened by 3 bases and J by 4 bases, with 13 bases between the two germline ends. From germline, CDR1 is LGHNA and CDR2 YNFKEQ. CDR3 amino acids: CASSQEQGGYEQYF. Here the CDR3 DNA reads TGTGCCAGCAGCCAGGAACAGGGGGGGTACGAGCAGTACTTC.

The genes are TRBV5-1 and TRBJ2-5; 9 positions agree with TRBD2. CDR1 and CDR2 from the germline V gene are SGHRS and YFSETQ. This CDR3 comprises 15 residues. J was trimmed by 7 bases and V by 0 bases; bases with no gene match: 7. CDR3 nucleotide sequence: TGCGCCAGCAGCTTGGAGGCGGGAGGGCCGGGGACCCAGTACTTC. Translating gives CASSLEAGGPGTQYF.

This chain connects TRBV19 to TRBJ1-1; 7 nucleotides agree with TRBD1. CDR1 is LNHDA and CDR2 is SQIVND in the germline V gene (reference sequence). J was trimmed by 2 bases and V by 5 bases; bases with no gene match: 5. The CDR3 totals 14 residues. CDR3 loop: CASSLTGANTEAFF. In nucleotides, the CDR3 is TGTGCCAGTAGTCTTACAGGGGCTAACACTGAAGCTTTCTTT. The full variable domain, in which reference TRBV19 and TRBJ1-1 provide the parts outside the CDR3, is DGGITQSPKYLFRKEGQNVTLSCEQNLNHDAMYWYRQDPGQGLRLIYYSQIVNDFQKGDIAEGYSVSREKKESFPLTVTSAQKNPTAFYLCASSLTGANTEAFFGQGTRLTVV.

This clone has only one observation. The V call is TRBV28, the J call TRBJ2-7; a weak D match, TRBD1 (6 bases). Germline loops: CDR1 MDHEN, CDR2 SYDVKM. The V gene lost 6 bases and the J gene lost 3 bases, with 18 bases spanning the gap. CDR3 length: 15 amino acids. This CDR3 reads CASRLQGSRFYEQYF. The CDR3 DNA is TGTGCCAGCAGGTTACAGGGATCCCGTTTCTACGAGCAGTACTTC.

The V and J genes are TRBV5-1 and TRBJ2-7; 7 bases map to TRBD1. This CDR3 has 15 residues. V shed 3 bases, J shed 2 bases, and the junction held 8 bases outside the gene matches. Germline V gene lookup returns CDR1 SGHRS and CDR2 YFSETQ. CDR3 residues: CASSYITGQTYEQYF. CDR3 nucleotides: TGCGCCAGCAGCTATATTACGGGACAGACCTACGAGCAGTACTTC.

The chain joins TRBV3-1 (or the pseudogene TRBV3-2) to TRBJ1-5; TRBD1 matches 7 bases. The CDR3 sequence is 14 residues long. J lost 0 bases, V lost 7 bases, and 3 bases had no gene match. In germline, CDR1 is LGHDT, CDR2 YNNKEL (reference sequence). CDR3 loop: CASTTGYSNQPQHF. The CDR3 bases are TGTGCCAGCACGACAGGGTATAGCAATCAGCCCCAGCATTTT.

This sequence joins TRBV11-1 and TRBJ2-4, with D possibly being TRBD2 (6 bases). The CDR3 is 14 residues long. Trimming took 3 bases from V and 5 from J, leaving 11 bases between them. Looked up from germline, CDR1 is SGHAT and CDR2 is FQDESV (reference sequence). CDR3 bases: TGTGCCAGCAGCTTTGGGGGGTTGGAAAACATTCAGTACTTC. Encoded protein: CASSFGGLENIQYF.

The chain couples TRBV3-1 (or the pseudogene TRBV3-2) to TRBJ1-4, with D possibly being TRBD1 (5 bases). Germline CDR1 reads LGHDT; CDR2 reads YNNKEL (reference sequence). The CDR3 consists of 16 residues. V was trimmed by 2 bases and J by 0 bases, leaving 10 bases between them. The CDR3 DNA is TGTGCCAGCAGCCAAAGGCAGGGAACAACTAATGAAAAACTGTTTTTT. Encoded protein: CASSQRQGTTNEKLFF.

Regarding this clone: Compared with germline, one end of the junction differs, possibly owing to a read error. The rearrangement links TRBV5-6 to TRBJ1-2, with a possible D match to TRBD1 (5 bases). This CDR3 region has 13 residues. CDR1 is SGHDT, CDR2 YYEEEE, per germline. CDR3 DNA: TGTGCCAGCAGCTCTCCGGGACTTCCTCGGTGGGCCTTC. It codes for CASSSPGLPRWAF.

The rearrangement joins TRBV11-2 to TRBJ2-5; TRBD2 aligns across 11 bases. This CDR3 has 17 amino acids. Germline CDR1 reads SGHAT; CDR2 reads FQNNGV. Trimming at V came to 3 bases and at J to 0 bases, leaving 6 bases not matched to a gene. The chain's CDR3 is CASSLGGLAVYQETQYF. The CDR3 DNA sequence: TGTGCCAGCAGCTTGGGGGGACTAGCGGTGTACCAAGAGACCCAGTACTTC.

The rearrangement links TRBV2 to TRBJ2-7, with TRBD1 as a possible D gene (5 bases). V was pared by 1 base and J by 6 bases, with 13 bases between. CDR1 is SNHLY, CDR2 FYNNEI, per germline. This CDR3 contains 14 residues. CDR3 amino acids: CASSEEAHQGEQYF. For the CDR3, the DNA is TGTGCCAGCAGTGAAGAGGCCCACCAGGGCGAGCAGTACTTC.

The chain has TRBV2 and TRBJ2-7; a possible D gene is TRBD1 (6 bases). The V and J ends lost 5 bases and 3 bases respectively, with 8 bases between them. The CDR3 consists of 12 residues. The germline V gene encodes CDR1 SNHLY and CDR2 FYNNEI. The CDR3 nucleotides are TGTGCCAGCAGTTTACAGGGCTACGAGCAGTACTTC. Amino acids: CASSLQGYEQYF.

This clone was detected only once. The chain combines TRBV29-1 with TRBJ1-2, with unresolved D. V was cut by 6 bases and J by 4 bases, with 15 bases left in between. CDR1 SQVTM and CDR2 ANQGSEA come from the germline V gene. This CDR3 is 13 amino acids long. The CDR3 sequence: CSVREGFLYGYTF. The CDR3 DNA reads TGCAGCGTGAGGGAGGGCTTCCTCTATGGCTACACCTTC.

The CDR3 spells CASSFSGRITDTQYF. CDR3 DNA: TGTGCCAGCAGTTTTAGCGGGAGAATCACAGATACGCAGTATTTT. This chain connects TRBV28 to TRBJ2-3, with 9 bases lining up with TRBD2. V lost 3 bases and J lost 2; bases outside the gene matches: 3. Per germline, CDR1 MDHEN and CDR2 SYDVKM. This CDR3 has 15 amino acids.

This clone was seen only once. DNA of the CDR3: TGTGCCACCAGCTCTGGCGGGGTAGCAGATACGCAGTATTTT. Encoded protein: CATSSGGVADTQYF. The chain carries TRBV15 and TRBJ2-3, with a weak D call TRBD2 (6 bases). This CDR3 is 14 amino acids long. V gave up 5 bases and J gave up 4 bases, with 13 bases separating them. Looked up from germline, CDR1 is LNHNV and CDR2 is YYDKDF (reference sequence).

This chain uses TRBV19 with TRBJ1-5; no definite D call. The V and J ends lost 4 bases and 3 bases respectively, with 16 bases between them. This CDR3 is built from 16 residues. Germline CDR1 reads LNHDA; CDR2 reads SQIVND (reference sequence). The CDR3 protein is CASSTFPSVPNQPQHF. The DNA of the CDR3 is TGTGCCAGTAGTACCTTTCCATCGGTACCCAATCAGCCCCAGCATTTT. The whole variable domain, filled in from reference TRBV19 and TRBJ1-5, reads DGGITQSPKYLFRKEGQNVTLSCEQNLNHDAMYWYRQDPGQGLRLIYYSQIVNDFQKGDIAEGYSVSREKKESFPLTVTSAQKNPTAFYLCASSTFPSVPNQPQHFGDGTRLSIL.